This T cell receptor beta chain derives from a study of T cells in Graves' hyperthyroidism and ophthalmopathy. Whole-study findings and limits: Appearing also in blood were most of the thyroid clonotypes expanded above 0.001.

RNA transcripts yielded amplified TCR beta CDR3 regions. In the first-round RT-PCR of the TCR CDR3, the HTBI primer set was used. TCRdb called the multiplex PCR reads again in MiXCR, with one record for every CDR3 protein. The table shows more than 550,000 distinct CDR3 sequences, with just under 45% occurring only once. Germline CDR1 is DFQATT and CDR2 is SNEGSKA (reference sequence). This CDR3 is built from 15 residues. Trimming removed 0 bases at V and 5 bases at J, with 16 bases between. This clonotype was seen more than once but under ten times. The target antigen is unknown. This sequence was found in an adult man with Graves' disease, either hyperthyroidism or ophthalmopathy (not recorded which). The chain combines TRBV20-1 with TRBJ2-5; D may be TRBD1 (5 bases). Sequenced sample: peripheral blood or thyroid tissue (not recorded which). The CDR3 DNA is TGCAGTGCTAGAGATCAGACAGACGAGTTGGAGACCCAGTACTTC. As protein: CSARDQTDELETQYF.